The rows below give T cell receptor beta chains drawn from one sample of a study of CD8 T cells in ankylosing spondylitis. TCRdb recomputed calls from the 5' RACE reads with MiXCR, one row per CDR3 protein. The sample holds 800,000 to 900,000 distinct CDR3 sequences, 12% seen once. Sequencing input: blood, either unsorted or a sorted T cell fraction (not recorded which). All receptors derive from a male donor with ankylosing spondylitis. CDR3s include the opening cysteine and the closing phenylalanine or tryptophan. Each record gives: J gene, V gene, D gene, clone size, CDR3 protein, CDR3 DNA. A D gene is named only where the DNA matches it firmly. The size field is filled for only some rows; it gives once, few, many or a size class.

TRBJ2-1 | TRBV7-2 | TRBD2 | few | CASSLRYTSGGQNEQFF | TGTGCCAGCAGCTTAAGATACACTAGCGGGGGGCAAAATGAGCAGTTCTTC
TRBJ1-2 | TRBV5-1 | - | many | CASSLTATKDYGYTF | TGCGCCAGCAGTTTAACCGCGACAAAAGACTATGGCTACACCTTC
TRBJ2-7 | TRBV11-3 | TRBD1 | - | CASSRSGTEEQYF | TGTGCCAGCAGCCGATCCGGGACAGAAGAGCAGTACTTC
TRBJ2-7 | TRBV5-1 | TRBD1 | - | CASSSRTGYGSLYEQYF | TGCGCCAGCAGCTCTAGGACAGGGTACGGATCCTTATACGAGCAGTACTTC
TRBJ2-7 | TRBV6-5 | - | many | CASSYSSPNYEQYF | TGTGCCAGCAGTTACTCTAGCCCCAACTACGAGCAGTACTTC
TRBJ2-3 | TRBV12-3/TRBV12-4 | TRBD1 | - | CASSLGQGASTDTQYF | TGTGCCAGCAGTTTGGGGCAGGGGGCGAGCACAGATACGCAGTATTTT
TRBJ2-3 | TRBV4-1 | - | few | CASTPGTFISTDTQYF | TGCGCCAGCACCCCCGGGACTTTTATTTCCACAGATACGCAGTATTTT
TRBJ1-3 | TRBV5-1 | - | - | CASSLEVSSGNTIYF | TGCGCCAGCAGCTTGGAGGTCAGCTCTGGAAACACCATATATTTT
TRBJ2-5 | TRBV5-1 | TRBD1 | - | CASSGDSWGQETQYF | TGCGCCAGCAGCGGGGACAGTTGGGGCCAAGAGACCCAGTACTTC
TRBJ2-2 | TRBV6-1 | - | - | CASSRRRTGELFF | TGTGCCAGCAGTAGGCGGCGGACCGGGGAGCTGTTTTTT
TRBJ2-2 | TRBV20-1 | TRBD2 | few | CSASLLAGVSGELFF | TGCAGTGCTAGTTTACTAGCGGGGGTCTCCGGGGAGCTGTTTTTT
TRBJ2-1 | TRBV2 | - | - | CASSERSGRRFF | TGTGCCAGCAGTGAACGCTCCGGCAGAAGGTTCTTC
TRBJ2-7 | TRBV28 | TRBD1 | few | CATITGGYTYEQYF | TGTGCCACCATTACAGGGGGTTATACCTACGAGCAGTACTTC
TRBJ2-3 | TRBV24-1 | TRBD2 | - | CATSDLSGGATTDTQYF | TGTGCCACCAGTGATCTTAGCGGGGGGGCCACCACAGATACGCAGTATTTT
TRBJ2-1 | TRBV7-2 | - | many | CASSLEPQVVQFF | TGTGCCAGCAGCTTAGAGCCCCAGGTTGTTCAGTTCTTC
TRBJ1-1 | TRBV7-9 | - | many | CASSAHDYEDEAFF | TGTGCCAGCAGCGCCCATGACTACGAGGATGAAGCTTTCTTT
TRBJ2-3 | TRBV20-1 | - | - | CSASLVDTQYF | TGCAGTGCTAGCCTGGTCGATACGCAGTATTTT
TRBJ1-5 | TRBV5-5 | - | once | CASTRLEGTQNQPQHF | TGTGCCAGCACCCGTTTAGAGGGGACCCAAAATCAGCCCCAGCATTTT
TRBJ2-7 | TRBV10-3 | - | few | CAISGIAGWGFYEQYF | TGTGCCATCAGTGGAATCGCAGGGTGGGGATTCTACGAGCAGTACTTC
TRBJ2-7 | TRBV7-3 | - | few | CASSWGPQNYEQYF | TGTGCCAGCAGCTGGGGACCCCAGAACTACGAGCAGTACTTC
TRBJ2-2 | TRBV15 | - | - | CATSREVGWGQSNTGELFF | TGTGCCACCAGCAGAGAGGTTGGTTGGGGGCAGTCGAACACCGGGGAGCTGTTTTTT
TRBJ2-7 | TRBV7-8 | - | - | CASSRPSLPYEQYF | TGTGCCAGCAGTCGGCCATCTTTACCCTACGAGCAGTACTTC
TRBJ2-5 | TRBV4-3 | TRBD1 | - | CASSLYRDRLWETQYF | TGCGCCAGCAGCTTGTACCGGGACAGACTATGGGAGACCCAGTACTTC
TRBJ1-2 | TRBV7-2 | TRBD1 | few | CASSSTTGVYGYTF | TGTGCCAGCAGCTCCACGACAGGGGTCTATGGCTACACCTTC
TRBJ2-3 | TRBV12-3/TRBV12-4 | TRBD1 | many | CASSQRQGPDTQYF | TGTGCCAGCAGTCAGCGACAGGGGCCAGATACGCAGTATTTT
TRBJ2-1 | TRBV4-3 | - | - | CASRRDVSYNEQFF | TGCGCCAGCAGACGGGACGTTTCCTACAATGAGCAGTTCTTC
TRBJ2-2 | TRBV24-1 | TRBD1 | few | CATSGFPDRGRTGELFF | TGTGCCACCAGTGGATTTCCCGACAGGGGCAGGACCGGGGAGCTGTTTTTT
TRBJ2-1 | TRBV5-1 | - | - | CASSLEPNPGDEQFF | TGCGCCAGCAGCTTGGAACCAAACCCGGGGGATGAGCAGTTCTTC
TRBJ2-1 | TRBV7-9 | TRBD2 | many | CASSLTPSGRAFNEQFF | TGTGCCAGCAGCTTAACCCCAAGCGGGAGGGCCTTCAATGAGCAGTTCTTC
TRBJ2-2 | TRBV5-1 | - | - | CASNQIWPNTGELFF | TGCGCCAGCAATCAGATCTGGCCGAACACCGGGGAGCTGTTTTTT
TRBJ1-1 | TRBV5-1 | TRBD1 | - | CASSMGQVETTEAFF | TGCGCCAGCAGCATGGGACAGGTTGAGACCACTGAAGCTTTCTTT
TRBJ2-7 | TRBV7-2 | TRBD1 | - | CASSQRDRAYEQYF | TGTGCCAGCAGCCAGCGGGACAGGGCCTACGAGCAGTACTTC
TRBJ2-1 | TRBV12-3/TRBV12-4 | TRBD2 | many | CASSFQRGYNEQFF | TGTGCCAGCAGTTTTCAGCGGGGGTACAATGAGCAGTTCTTC
TRBJ2-7 | TRBV20-1 | TRBD1 | few | CSATGTGFDEQYF | TGCAGTGCAACCGGGACAGGGTTTGACGAGCAGTACTTC
TRBJ2-1 | TRBV6-1 | - | few | CASSLRTVKYNEQFF | TGTGCCAGCAGCCTTCGGACAGTAAAGTACAATGAGCAGTTCTTC
TRBJ2-7 | TRBV6-5 | - | few | CASSYRGTPYEQYF | TGTGCCAGCAGTTATCGGGGAACCCCCTACGAGCAGTACTTC
TRBJ2-5 | TRBV10-2 | - | many | CASSSGSETQYF | TGCGCCAGCTCTTCCGGCAGCGAGACCCAGTACTTC
TRBJ1-6 | TRBV6-5 | - | - | CASSYSGAGSPLHF | TGTGCCAGCAGTTACTCGGGGGCTGGGTCACCCCTCCACTTT
TRBJ2-4 | TRBV5-1 | TRBD2 | many | CASSTNPLAGGVLAKNIQYF | TGCGCCAGCAGCACGAACCCACTAGCGGGAGGGGTTCTAGCCAAAAACATTCAGTACTTC
TRBJ2-1 | TRBV28 | TRBD2 | - | CASSSSAGGRAGNEQFF | TGTGCCAGCAGTTCCTCAGCGGGCGGGAGGGCCGGCAATGAGCAGTTCTTC
TRBJ1-1 | TRBV7-2 | - | few | CASSLGVLINTEAFF | TGTGCCAGCAGCTTAGGTGTACTCATAAACACTGAAGCTTTCTTT
TRBJ2-7 | TRBV12-3/TRBV12-4 | TRBD1 | many | CASSRTLTGGEQYF | TGTGCCAGCAGTCGGACTTTAACAGGGGGAGAGCAGTACTTC
TRBJ2-2 | TRBV12-3/TRBV12-4 | - | - | CASSFTATNTGELFF | TGTGCCAGCAGTTTTACAGCTACGAACACCGGGGAGCTGTTTTTT
TRBJ1-5 | TRBV30 | - | - | CAAGREWSNQPQHF | TGTGCGGCAGGACGAGAGTGGAGCAATCAGCCCCAGCATTTT
TRBJ2-1 | TRBV5-6 | - | few | CASILLATGAEQFF | TGTGCCAGCATCTTATTAGCTACGGGAGCTGAGCAGTTCTTC
TRBJ1-6 | TRBV20-1 | TRBD1 | many | CSATGVRDSPLHF | TGCAGTGCGACAGGGGTTAGGGATTCACCCCTCCACTTT
TRBJ2-4 | TRBV24-1 | - | many | CATSGVGKNIQYF | TGTGCCACCAGTGGAGTAGGCAAAAACATTCAGTACTTC
TRBJ2-3 | TRBV12-3/TRBV12-4 | TRBD2 | many | CASSFRTSGTDTQYF | TGTGCCAGCAGTTTTCGGACTAGCGGCACAGATACGCAGTATTTT
TRBJ2-7 | TRBV20-1 | - | few | CSARGSRGTYEQYF | TGCAGTGCTAGAGGATCTCGGGGGACCTACGAGCAGTACTTC
TRBJ2-7 | TRBV6-5 | TRBD1 | few | CASSSSRDRGRDEQYF | TGTGCCAGCAGTTCCAGCAGGGACAGGGGTAGAGACGAGCAGTACTTC
TRBJ1-1 | TRBV6-6 | - | many | CASSYGEIEAFF | TGTGCCAGCAGTTACGGTGAGATTGAAGCTTTCTTT
TRBJ2-7 | TRBV20-1 | TRBD1 | - | CSARDLRQGLHEQYF | TGCAGTGCTAGAGACCTCAGACAGGGGTTGCACGAGCAGTACTTC
TRBJ2-2 | TRBV15 | - | - | CATRTANTGELFF | TGTGCCACCAGGACCGCGAACACCGGGGAGCTGTTTTTT
TRBJ1-1 | TRBV4-2 | - | - | CASSRPPEVTEAFF | TGTGCCAGCAGCCGACCCCCCGAAGTCACTGAAGCTTTCTTT